Sequencing of this T cell receptor (beta chain) was carried out in a study of T cells in Graves' hyperthyroidism and ophthalmopathy. Graves' hyperthyroidism is called stable when ophthalmopathy does not progress within 18 months. PBMCs were sourced from roughly 9.1 ml fresh peripheral blood. It was RNA transcripts that yielded the amplified TCR beta CDR3 regions. The HTBI primer set drove a first-round RT-PCR of the TCR CDR3. TCRdb called the multiplex PCR reads again in MiXCR, with one record for every CDR3 protein. The data hold about 760,000 distinct CDR3 sequences, with about 35% observed a single time. CDR1 is SGDLS and CDR2 is YYNGEE in the germline V gene. Trimming took 1 base from V and 11 from J, leaving 13 bases between them. This CDR3 is built from 13 residues. Many counts were recorded for this clonotype.

The receptor was isolated from a woman aged 40 to 50 with Graves' hyperthyroidism. Sequencing was performed on blood. This rearrangement joins TRBV9 to TRBJ1-5; no reliable D call. This CDR3 reads CASSVNPTSSQHF. The DNA of the CDR3 is TGTGCCAGCAGCGTAAACCCAACAAGTTCCCAGCATTTT.